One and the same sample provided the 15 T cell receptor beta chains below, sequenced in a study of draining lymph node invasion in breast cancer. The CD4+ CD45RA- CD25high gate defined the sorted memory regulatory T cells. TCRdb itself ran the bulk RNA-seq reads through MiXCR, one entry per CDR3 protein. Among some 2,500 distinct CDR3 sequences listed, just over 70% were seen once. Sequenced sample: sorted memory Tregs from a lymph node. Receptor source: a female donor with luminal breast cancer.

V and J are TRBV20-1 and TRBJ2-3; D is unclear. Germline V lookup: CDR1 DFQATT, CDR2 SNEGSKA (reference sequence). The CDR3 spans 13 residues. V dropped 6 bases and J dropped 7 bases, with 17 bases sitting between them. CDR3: CSARHNQRHTQYF. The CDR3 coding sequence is TGCAGTGCCAGACACAACCAGCGACATACGCAGTATTTT.

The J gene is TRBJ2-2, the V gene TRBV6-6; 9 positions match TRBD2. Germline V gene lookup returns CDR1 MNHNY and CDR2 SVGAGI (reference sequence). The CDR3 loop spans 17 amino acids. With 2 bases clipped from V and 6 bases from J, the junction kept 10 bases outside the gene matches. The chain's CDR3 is CASSYPALAGTPGELFF. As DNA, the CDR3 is TGTGCCAGCAGTTACCCGGCGCTAGCGGGAACCCCCGGGGAGCTGTTTTTT.

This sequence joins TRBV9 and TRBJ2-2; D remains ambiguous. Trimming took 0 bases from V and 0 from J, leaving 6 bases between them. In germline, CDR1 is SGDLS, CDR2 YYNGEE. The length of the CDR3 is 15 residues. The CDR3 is CASSVDRPNTGELFF. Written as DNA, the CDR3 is TGTGCCAGCAGCGTAGACCGGCCGAACACCGGGGAGCTGTTTTTT.

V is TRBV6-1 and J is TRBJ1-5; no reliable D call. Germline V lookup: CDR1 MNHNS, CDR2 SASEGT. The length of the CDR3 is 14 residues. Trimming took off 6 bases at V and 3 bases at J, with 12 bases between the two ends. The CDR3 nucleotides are TGTGCCAGCAGGCCGGACCTCCCCAATCAGCCCCAGCATTTT. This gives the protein CASRPDLPNQPQHF.

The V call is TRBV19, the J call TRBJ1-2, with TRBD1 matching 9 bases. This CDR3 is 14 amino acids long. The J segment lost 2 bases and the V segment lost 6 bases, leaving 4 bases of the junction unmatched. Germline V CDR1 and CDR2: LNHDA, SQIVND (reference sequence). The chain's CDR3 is CASSQQGANYGYTF. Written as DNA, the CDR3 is TGTGCCAGTAGCCAACAGGGGGCAAACTATGGCTACACCTTC.

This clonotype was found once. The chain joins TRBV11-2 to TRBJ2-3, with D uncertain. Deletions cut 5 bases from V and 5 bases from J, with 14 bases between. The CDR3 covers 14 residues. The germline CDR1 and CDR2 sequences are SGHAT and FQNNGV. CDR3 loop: CASSRVGGRDTQYF. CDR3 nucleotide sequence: TGTGCCAGCAGCCGCGTCGGTGGAAGAGATACGCAGTATTTT.

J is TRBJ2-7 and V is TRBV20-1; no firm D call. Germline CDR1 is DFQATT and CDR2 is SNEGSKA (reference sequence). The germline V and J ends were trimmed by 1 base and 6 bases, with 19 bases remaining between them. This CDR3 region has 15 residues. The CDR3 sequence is CSARAPTRGWGEQYF. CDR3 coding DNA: TGCAGTGCTAGAGCCCCCACCCGAGGTTGGGGCGAGCAGTACTTC.

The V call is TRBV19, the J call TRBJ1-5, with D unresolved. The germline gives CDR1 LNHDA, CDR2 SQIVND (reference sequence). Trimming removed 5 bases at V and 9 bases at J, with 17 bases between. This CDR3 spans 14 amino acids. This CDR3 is CASSHISGSRPQHF. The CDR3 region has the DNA TGTGCCAGTAGTCATATTTCTGGGTCAAGGCCCCAGCATTTT. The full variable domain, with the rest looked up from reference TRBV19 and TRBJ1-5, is DGGITQSPKYLFRKEGQNVTLSCEQNLNHDAMYWYRQDPGQGLRLIYYSQIVNDFQKGDIAEGYSVSREKKESFPLTVTSAQKNPTAFYLCASSHISGSRPQHFGDGTRLSIL.

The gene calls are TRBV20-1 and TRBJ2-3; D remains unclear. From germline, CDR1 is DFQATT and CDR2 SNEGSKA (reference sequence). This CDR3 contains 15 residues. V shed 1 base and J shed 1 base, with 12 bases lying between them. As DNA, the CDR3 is TGCAGTGCTAGAGGCCTGGCAGCAGGCACAGATACGCAGTATTTT. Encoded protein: CSARGLAAGTDTQYF.

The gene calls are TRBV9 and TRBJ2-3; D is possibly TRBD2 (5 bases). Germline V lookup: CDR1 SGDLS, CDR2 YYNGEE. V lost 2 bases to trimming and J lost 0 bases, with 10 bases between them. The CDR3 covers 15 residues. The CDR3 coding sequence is TGTGCCAGCAGCGTGTCCGGGGTTAGCACAGATACGCAGTATTTT. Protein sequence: CASSVSGVSTDTQYF.

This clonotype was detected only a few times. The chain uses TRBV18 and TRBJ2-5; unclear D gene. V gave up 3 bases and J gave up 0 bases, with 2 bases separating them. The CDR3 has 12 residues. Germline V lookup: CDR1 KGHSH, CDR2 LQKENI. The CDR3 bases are TGTGCCAGCTCACCTAACCAAGAGACCCAGTACTTC. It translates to CASSPNQETQYF.

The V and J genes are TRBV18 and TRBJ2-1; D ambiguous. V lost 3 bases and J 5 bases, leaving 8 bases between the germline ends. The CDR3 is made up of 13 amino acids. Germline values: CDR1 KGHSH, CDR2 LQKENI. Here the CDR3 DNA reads TGTGCCAGCTCACCGCGCCCCGACAATGAGCAGTTCTTC. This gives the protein CASSPRPDNEQFF. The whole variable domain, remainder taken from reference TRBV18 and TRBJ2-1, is NAGVMQNPRHLVRRRGQEARLRCSPMKGHSHVYWYRQLPEEGLKFMVYLQKENIIDESGMPKERFSAEFPKEGPSILRIQQVVRGDSAAYFCASSPRPDNEQFFGPGTRLTVL.

CDR3 sequence: CASSPRKGYEQYF. CDR3 in DNA: TGTGCCAGCAGCCCCCGGAAAGGCTACGAGCAGTACTTC. J is TRBJ2-7 and V is TRBV3-1; D gene ambiguous. The CDR3 contains 13 residues. Germline V gene sequence: CDR1 LGHDT, CDR2 YNNKEL (reference sequence). V dropped 4 bases and J dropped 3 bases, with 10 bases sitting between them.

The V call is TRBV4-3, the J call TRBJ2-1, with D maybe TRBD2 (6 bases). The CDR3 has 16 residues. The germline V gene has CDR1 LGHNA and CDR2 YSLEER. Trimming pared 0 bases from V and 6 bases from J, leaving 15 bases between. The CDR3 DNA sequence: TGCGCCAGCAGCCAAGATGGGGACTGGATCGCCAATGAGCAGTTCTTC. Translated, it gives CASSQDGDWIANEQFF.

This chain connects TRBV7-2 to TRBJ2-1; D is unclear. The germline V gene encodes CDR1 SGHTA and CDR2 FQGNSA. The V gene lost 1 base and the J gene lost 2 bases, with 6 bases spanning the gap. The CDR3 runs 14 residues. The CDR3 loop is CASSLEQTYNEQFF. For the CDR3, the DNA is TGTGCCAGCAGCTTAGAACAAACCTACAATGAGCAGTTCTTC.